This T cell receptor (beta chain) was identified in a study of blood T cell repertoires in COVID-19. As for the study in general: T cells, B-cell-depleted T cells, or PBMCs provided the cDNA or gDNA that served as material.

Original data processing: Nucleated cell counts were estimated from reference gene primer amplification. TCRdb's table, derived via immunoSEQ multiplex PCR, lists solely in-frame clones and lacks some. V, J and clone size are taken as reported in that table, and D and trimming were inferred from the DNA itself. The sample yields some 130,000 clones, around 85% seen once. Germline CDR1 reads DFQATT; CDR2 reads SNEGSKA (reference sequence). Trimming shortened V by 3 bases and J by 1 base, and 10 bases separated the two germline ends. CDR3 length equals 13 residues. The chain recombines TRBV20-1 with TRBJ2-7; possibly TRBD1 for D (5 bases). The sample taken for sequencing was peripheral blood. This clonotype was sampled from a woman older than 75 with acute or convalescent COVID-19. CDR3 protein: CSASVQGSYEQYF. CDR3 nucleotide sequence: TGCAGTGCTAGTGTGCAGGGATCCTACGAGCAGTACTTC.